This record looks at one TCR beta chain sequence and its context. Its antigen remains unknown. In germline, CDR1 is SGDLS, CDR2 YYNGEE. The V and J ends lost 3 bases and 1 base respectively, with 13 bases between them. The length of the CDR3 is 15 residues. This sample stems from a study of cytomegalovirus exposure and HLA in healthy donors. Whole-study findings and limits: Cytomegalovirus-associated TCR beta chains were listed, numbering 164. Using a false discovery rate of 0.05, a later analysis showed that 16,000 or so TCR beta sequences were associated with HLA alleles. For most TCR beta V segments, an earlier analysis put the productive rate at about 90% or about 30% of the time.

The PCR made use of 60 Vbeta and 13 Jbeta primers. In the authors' methods: Later work found approximately 87 million unique TCR beta chains, with 9.5 million to 11 million shared. Sequencing used immunoSEQ multiplex PCR; TCRdb keeps in-frame clones, though not all of them. V and J calls and clone size are those listed in that table; D and trimming were worked out from the DNA. The sample contains around 160,000 clones, 80% of which appear only once. The sequenced material came from PBMCs. This TCR was recovered from a human donor in good health. The chain joins TRBV9 to TRBJ1-1; possible D gene TRBD1, 6 bases. This chain's CDR3 is CASSGYRDKNTEAFF. The CDR3 DNA reads TGTGCCAGCAGCGGCTACCGGGACAAGAACACTGAAGCTTTCTTT.